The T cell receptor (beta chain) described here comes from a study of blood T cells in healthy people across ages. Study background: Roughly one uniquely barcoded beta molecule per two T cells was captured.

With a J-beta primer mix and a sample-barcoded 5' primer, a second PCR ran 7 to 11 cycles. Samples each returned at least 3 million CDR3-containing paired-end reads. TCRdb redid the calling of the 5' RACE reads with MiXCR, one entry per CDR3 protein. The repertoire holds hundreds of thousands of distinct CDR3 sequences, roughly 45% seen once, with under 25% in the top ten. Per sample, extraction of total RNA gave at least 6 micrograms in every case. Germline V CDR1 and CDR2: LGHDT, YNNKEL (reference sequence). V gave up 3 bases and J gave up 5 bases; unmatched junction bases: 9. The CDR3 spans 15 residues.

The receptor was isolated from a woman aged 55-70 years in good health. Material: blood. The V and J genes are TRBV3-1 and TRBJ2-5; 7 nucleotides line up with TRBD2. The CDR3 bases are TGTGCCAGCAGCCACGATGCGGGAGATAAGGAGACCCAGTACTTC. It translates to CASSHDAGDKETQYF.